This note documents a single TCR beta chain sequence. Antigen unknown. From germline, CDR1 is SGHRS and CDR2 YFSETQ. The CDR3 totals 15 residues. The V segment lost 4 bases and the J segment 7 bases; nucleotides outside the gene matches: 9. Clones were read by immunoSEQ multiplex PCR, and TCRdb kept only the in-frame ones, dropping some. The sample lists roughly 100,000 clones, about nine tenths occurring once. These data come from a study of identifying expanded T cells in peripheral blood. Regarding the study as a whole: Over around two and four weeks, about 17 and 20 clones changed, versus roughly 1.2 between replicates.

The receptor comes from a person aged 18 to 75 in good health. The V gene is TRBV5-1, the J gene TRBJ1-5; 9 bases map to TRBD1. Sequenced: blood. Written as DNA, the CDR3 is TGCGCCAGCAGCCAAACAGGGGGCAATGGACAGCCCCAGCATTTT. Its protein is CASSQTGGNGQPQHF.